The 22 T cell receptor beta chains presented below share a single source sample, sequenced in a study of blood T cell repertoires in COVID-19. The data were produced by immunoSEQ multiplex PCR, yet TCRdb's version contains in-frame clones alone and is incomplete. The sample comprises under 250,000 clones, approximately 83% of which are singletons, and approximately 4% rests with the top ten. Sequencing input: peripheral blood. Every receptor here comes from a man between 50 and 59 years old with active or convalescent COVID-19.

V and J are TRBV5-1 and TRBJ2-7; D is ambiguous. CDR1 is SGHRS, CDR2 YFSETQ, per germline. The length of the CDR3 is 14 residues. V was shortened by 0 bases and J by 1 base, with 8 bases between the two germline ends. CDR3 loop: CASSLAGLSYEQYF. CDR3 sequence (DNA): TGCGCCAGCAGCTTGGCAGGTTTATCCTACGAGCAGTACTTC. The whole variable domain, filled in from reference TRBV5-1 and TRBJ2-7, reads KAGVTQTPRYLIKTRGQQVTLSCSPISGHRSVSWYQQTPGQGLQFLFEYFSETQRNKGNFPGRFSGRQFSNSRSEMNVSTLELGDSALYLCASSLAGLSYEQYFGPGTRLTVT.

The chain couples TRBV10-2 to TRBJ2-2, with 9 bases that match TRBD1. V lost 7 bases to trimming and J lost 6 bases; unmatched junction nucleotides: 12. CDR3 size: 16 residues. CDR1 and CDR2 (germline): WSHSY, SAAADI. This CDR3 reads CASNFPGTGRPGELFF. For the CDR3, the DNA is TGCGCCAGCAATTTCCCTGGGACAGGGAGGCCCGGGGAGCTGTTTTTT.

The CDR3, as DNA: TGTGCCAGCAGTCTGGACAGGGGCTATGGCTACACCTTC. Its protein product is CASSLDRGYGYTF. The chain is built from TRBV12-3 or TRBV12-4 and TRBJ1-2; 9 bases fit TRBD1. This CDR3 is 13 amino acids long. Trimming at V came to 5 bases and at J to 4 bases, leaving 2 bases not matched to a gene.

This sequence joins TRBV4-2 and TRBJ2-5; 8 nucleotides line up with TRBD2. Germline assignment: CDR1 LGHNA and CDR2 YNFKEQ. The CDR3 is 15 residues long. Trimming at V came to 3 bases and at J to 1 base, leaving 4 bases not matched to a gene. The DNA for the CDR3 is TGTGCCAGCAGCCAGGGAACTAGCGGCCAAGAGACCCAGTACTTC. It translates to CASSQGTSGQETQYF.

This sequence joins TRBV6-1 and TRBJ2-5; D is perhaps TRBD1 (6 bases). Trimming removed 1 base from V and 7 bases from J, with 7 bases in between. The CDR3 spans 12 residues. Germline values: CDR1 MNHNS, CDR2 SASEGT. This chain's CDR3 is CASSEGGGTQYF. CDR3 in DNA: TGTGCCAGCAGTGAAGGAGGGGGGACCCAGTACTTC.

The chain has TRBV9 and TRBJ1-5; possibly TRBD1 for D (6 bases). The germline gives CDR1 SGDLS, CDR2 YYNGEE. The germline V and J ends were trimmed by 4 bases and 3 bases, with 14 bases remaining between them. This CDR3 is 15 amino acids long. CDR3 amino acids: CASSPRGANNQPQHF. Here the CDR3 DNA reads TGTGCCAGCAGCCCCCGGGGGGCAAACAATCAGCCCCAGCATTTT.

The chain is built from TRBV19 and TRBJ2-2, with D unclear. Per the germline V gene, CDR1 is LNHDA and CDR2 is SQIVND (reference sequence). Trimming took off 5 bases at V and 0 bases at J, with 7 bases between the two ends. The CDR3 extends over 14 amino acids. The CDR3 sequence is CASSVGSNTGELFF. CDR3 bases: TGTGCCAGTAGTGTCGGGTCGAACACCGGGGAGCTGTTTTTT.

The chain has TRBV7-6 and TRBJ1-2, with 7 bases aligning to TRBD1. Germline CDR1 SGHVS, CDR2 FNYEAQ. V gave up 2 bases and J gave up 6 bases; unmatched junction bases: 3. CDR3 size: 13 residues. CDR3 region: CASSLFTGDGYTF. In DNA form, the CDR3 reads TGTGCCAGCAGCTTATTTACAGGGGATGGCTACACCTTC.

This rearrangement joins TRBV10-2 to TRBJ2-7, with D tentatively TRBD1 (6 bases). This CDR3 has 14 residues. Trimming left V 6 bases short and J 3 bases short, with 15 bases between. The germline V gene has CDR1 WSHSY and CDR2 SAAADI. The CDR3 sequence is CASSLGQQLYEQYF. The CDR3 DNA sequence: TGCGCCAGCAGCCTCGGACAGCAGCTCTACGAGCAGTACTTC.

This rearrangement joins TRBV7-9 to TRBJ1-1; D not certain. There are 11 residues in the CDR3. V was shortened by 10 bases and J by 4 bases, with 10 bases between the two germline ends. Germline V gene data show CDR1 as SEHNR and CDR2 as FQNEAQ (reference sequence). The CDR3 sequence: CATGRSTEAFF. The DNA for the CDR3 is TGTGCCACCGGGAGGAGCACTGAAGCTTTCTTT.

The chain has TRBV3-1 (or the pseudogene TRBV3-2) and TRBJ1-6; D is undetermined. V was pared by 3 bases and J by 8 bases, with 20 bases between. In germline, CDR1 is LGHDT, CDR2 YNNKEL (reference sequence). The CDR3 has 17 residues. CDR3 sequence: CASSHLKVGSWDSPLHF. CDR3 in DNA: TGTGCCAGCAGCCACCTCAAGGTGGGCAGTTGGGATTCACCCCTCCACTTT.

This clone has just a few counts. The V gene is TRBV10-1, the J gene TRBJ1-5, with 7 bases that match TRBD1. Germline V gene lookup returns CDR1 WNHNN and CDR2 SYGVQD (reference sequence). Trimming removed 8 bases from V and 3 bases from J; junction bases left unmatched: 10. This CDR3 is 15 amino acids long. The CDR3 reads CASGDSTGHNQPQHF. Written as DNA, the CDR3 is TGCGCCAGCGGGGATTCGACAGGGCACAATCAGCCCCAGCATTTT.

The chain joins TRBV12-3 or TRBV12-4 to TRBJ1-5; possible D gene TRBD1, 5 bases. CDR3 size: 13 residues. The V gene lost 5 bases and the J gene lost 6 bases, with 11 bases spanning the gap. CDR3 nucleotide sequence: TGTGCCAGCAGTCTGGGGGGATCTCAGCCCCAGCATTTT. This codes for CASSLGGSQPQHF.

The rearrangement joins TRBV4-1 to TRBJ2-1; 12 bases match TRBD2. The CDR3 has 18 residues. Germline V gene data show CDR1 as MGHRA and CDR2 as YSYEKL. The V and J ends lost 4 bases and 7 bases, in that order; junction bases with no gene match: 14. The CDR3 spells CASSPRLAGALGYNEQFF. The CDR3 nucleotides are TGCGCCAGCAGCCCTAGACTAGCGGGGGCCCTAGGCTATAATGAGCAGTTCTTC.

The V call is TRBV7-9, the J call TRBJ1-1; D is ambiguous. The ends were cut back, 5 bases at V and 5 bases at J, with 9 bases in the middle. The germline gives CDR1 SEHNR, CDR2 FQNEAQ (reference sequence). This CDR3 spans 12 amino acids. CDR3 sequence (DNA): TGTGCCAGCAGCCCAAGGGAGACTGAAGCTTTCTTT. Protein product: CASSPRETEAFF.

The chain is built from TRBV5-1 and TRBJ2-5, with D perhaps TRBD2 (5 bases). Deletions cut 0 bases from V and 1 base from J, with 7 bases between. Germline CDR1 and CDR2: SGHRS and YFSETQ. CDR3 length: 14 residues. The CDR3 is CASSLERSQETQYF. CDR3 coding DNA: TGCGCCAGCAGCTTGGAGCGGAGCCAAGAGACCCAGTACTTC.

This clone was seen a handful of times. V gene TRBV6-4 combines with J gene TRBJ1-1, with no clear D. The V gene lost 2 bases and the J gene lost 11 bases, with 18 bases spanning the gap. This CDR3 has 14 residues. Germline V gene lookup returns CDR1 MRHNA and CDR2 SNTAGT. The CDR3 DNA reads TGTGCCAGCAGTGACCCAAAGACTTCCGACCGGGCTTTCTTT. As protein: CASSDPKTSDRAFF.

The chain couples TRBV2 to TRBJ2-2; the D gene is possibly TRBD1 (5 bases). V was clipped by 4 bases and J by 6 bases, with 12 bases between them. Germline-derived CDR1 and CDR2 are SNHLY and FYNNEI. The CDR3 is 14 amino acids. The CDR3 protein is CASSVSGSPGELFF. CDR3 DNA sequence: TGTGCCAGCAGTGTTTCAGGGTCCCCCGGGGAGCTGTTTTTT.

CDR3 loop: CASSQEVGGPYEQYF. The CDR3 DNA sequence: TGTGCCAGCAGCCAAGAGGTCGGGGGACCCTACGAGCAGTACTTC. V gene TRBV3-1 (or the pseudogene TRBV3-2) combines with J gene TRBJ2-7, with TRBD2 as a possible D gene (6 bases). This CDR3 is 15 amino acids long. Germline values: CDR1 LGHDT, CDR2 YNNKEL (reference sequence). The V gene lost 0 bases and the J gene lost 2 bases, with 11 bases spanning the gap.

Here the CDR3 reads CASSRGSGGTGELFF. The CDR3 DNA is TGTGCCAGCAGCCGGGGTAGCGGGGGCACCGGGGAGCTGTTTTTT. This sequence joins TRBV3-1 (or the pseudogene TRBV3-2) and TRBJ2-2; TRBD2 matches 9 bases. The germline V gene has CDR1 LGHDT and CDR2 YNNKEL (reference sequence). The CDR3 runs 15 residues. The V segment lost 4 bases and the J segment 4 bases; nucleotides outside the gene matches: 4.

V and J are TRBV7-2 and TRBJ2-7; D is perhaps TRBD2 (5 bases). Germline V gene lookup returns CDR1 SGHTA and CDR2 FQGNSA. Trimming shortened V by 4 bases and J by 2 bases, and 18 bases separated the two germline ends. The CDR3 has 16 amino acids. The CDR3 DNA is TGTGCCAGCAGCTCCGTCGGGGATCTAACTGCCTACGAGCAGTACTTC. Its translation is CASSSVGDLTAYEQYF.

The rearrangement links TRBV3-1 (or the pseudogene TRBV3-2) to TRBJ2-7; a possible D gene is TRBD1 (7 bases). V was shortened by 4 bases and J by 5 bases, with 21 bases between the two germline ends. Per the germline V gene, CDR1 is LGHDT and CDR2 is YNNKEL (reference sequence). This CDR3 has 16 amino acids. The CDR3 loop is CASSPHTGQGGNEQYF. In DNA form, the CDR3 reads TGTGCCAGCAGCCCCCACACCGGGCAGGGGGGCAACGAGCAGTACTTC.